Below, 31 T cell receptor beta chains from the same sample are listed, as sequenced in a study of radiation and T cells in renal cell carcinoma. Time point of the sample: baseline pretreatment blood. Treatment specified: 15 Gy SBRT to primary tumor, nephrectomy 4 weeks later. Sequenced by immunoSEQ multiplex PCR; TCRdb stores in-frame clones only, minus some. The sample has some 150,000 clones; about 88% are singletons. The material was blood, obtained from a patient whose treatment included radiotherapy and nephrectomy. The receptors derive from a woman between 45 and 65 years old with renal cell carcinoma.

The chain joins TRBV6-5 to TRBJ2-2; D uncertain. V dropped 7 bases and J dropped 3 bases, with 6 bases sitting between them. CDR3 length: 12 residues. Germline CDR1 MNHEY, CDR2 SVGAGI. The CDR3 loop reads CASTGDTGELFF. In DNA, the CDR3 is TGTGCCAGCACTGGGGACACCGGGGAGCTGTTTTTT.

For the CDR3, the DNA is TGTGCCAGCAGCCAAGCTAGCAATCAGCCCCAGCATTTT. Translated, it gives CASSQASNQPQHF. The chain joins TRBV14 to TRBJ1-5; D uncertain. The CDR3 has 13 amino acids. In germline, CDR1 is SGHDN, CDR2 FVKESK. V was clipped by 1 base and J by 0 bases, with 1 base between them. Combining the CDR3 with reference TRBV14 and TRBJ1-5 gives the whole variable domain EAGVTQFPSHSVIEKGQTVTLRCDPISGHDNLYWYRRVMGKEIKFLLHFVKESKQDESGMPNNRFLAERTGGTYSTLKVQPAELEDSGVYFCASSQASNQPQHFGDGTRLSIL.

The chain recombines TRBV2 with TRBJ2-5; TRBD1 aligns across 7 bases. The CDR3 runs 16 residues. The germline V gene encodes CDR1 SNHLY and CDR2 FYNNEI. The V gene end was trimmed by 8 bases and the J gene end by 3 bases; junction bases not matched to a gene: 15. CDR3 in DNA: TGTGCCAGCGATAGGGACAGCCTTACCTCAAAAGAGACCCAGTACTTC. Translation gives CASDRDSLTSKETQYF.

The chain recombines TRBV6-6 with TRBJ2-7; TRBD2 aligns across 12 bases. There are 15 residues in the CDR3. J lost 6 bases, V lost 5 bases, and 8 bases had no gene match. The V gene's germline CDR1 is MNHNY and CDR2 SVGAGI (reference sequence). In DNA, the CDR3 is TGTGCCAGCAGTCCTAGGACTAGCGGGGATCGCGAGCAGTACTTC. This encodes CASSPRTSGDREQYF.

The chain uses TRBV10-3 and TRBJ2-4; D is ambiguous. Trimming cost V 0 bases and J 7 bases, with 16 bases left between them. CDR3 length: 16 amino acids. Germline V lookup: CDR1 ENHRY, CDR2 SYGVKD. The CDR3 is CAISESSMFGSNIQYF. As DNA, the CDR3 is TGTGCCATCAGTGAGTCGAGTATGTTTGGCAGCAACATTCAGTACTTC.

This chain connects TRBV9 to TRBJ2-5, with D maybe TRBD1 (6 bases). Trimming pared 4 bases from V and 3 bases from J, leaving 19 bases between. Germline V gene data show CDR1 as SGDLS and CDR2 as YYNGEE. CDR3 length: 16 residues. The CDR3 DNA is TGTGCCAGCAGCCCCGGAGGTCTGGACAGAAAAGAGACCCAGTACTTC. Encoded protein: CASSPGGLDRKETQYF.

A remark on this clone: A read error may account for a junction end that differs from germline. This CDR3 reads CSARATDTQYF. DNA for the CDR3: TGCAGTGCCAGAGCCACAGATACGCAGTATTTT. This rearrangement joins TRBV20-1 to TRBJ2-3; D is ambiguous. Germline loops: CDR1 DFQATT, CDR2 SNEGSKA (reference sequence). The length of the CDR3 is 11 residues.

The rearrangement links TRBV9 to TRBJ2-7; D is perhaps TRBD2 (6 bases). Trimming pared 4 bases from V and 5 bases from J, leaving 19 bases between. Germline V lookup: CDR1 SGDLS, CDR2 YYNGEE. The CDR3 has 15 residues. CDR3 coding DNA: TGTGCCAGCAGCCTAACCGGGACTGGGGTCAACGAGCAGTACTTC. Encoded protein: CASSLTGTGVNEQYF.

V is TRBV7-9 and J is TRBJ2-3, with D unclear. This CDR3 comprises 12 residues. Between the trimmed V and J ends, which lost 1 base and 7 bases, there was a span of 6 bases. The germline gives CDR1 SEHNR, CDR2 FQNEAQ (reference sequence). Here the CDR3 reads CASSLESYTQYF. The DNA for the CDR3 is TGTGCCAGCAGCTTAGAATCGTATACGCAGTATTTT.

The chain links TRBV7-3 to TRBJ2-2, with TRBD2 as a possible D gene (5 bases). Trimming removed 5 bases at V and 4 bases at J, with 23 bases between. Germline CDR1 SGHTA, CDR2 FQGTGA. The CDR3 contains 18 residues. Here the CDR3 reads CASSPSLTNRGGTGELFF. CDR3 DNA: TGTGCCAGCAGCCCTTCTCTGACGAACCGGGGTGGCACCGGGGAGCTGTTTTTT.

The J gene is TRBJ2-2, the V gene TRBV7-3; D is unclear. Germline V gene data show CDR1 as SGHTA and CDR2 as FQGTGA. This CDR3 is built from 16 residues. V gave up 5 bases and J gave up 3 bases, with 16 bases separating them. The CDR3 DNA sequence: TGTGCCAGCAGCCTTAACCTAGGGAAGTACACCGGGGAGCTGTTTTTT. It is translated as CASSLNLGKYTGELFF.

CDR3 in DNA: TGTGCCAGCAGCCTAGACAGGGGGAGTGAAAAACTGTTTTTT. Its translation is CASSLDRGSEKLFF. This rearrangement joins TRBV5-6 to TRBJ1-4, with 9 bases matching TRBD1. V gave up 4 bases and J gave up 7 bases; unmatched junction bases: 5. The CDR3 length is 14 residues. CDR1 SGHDT and CDR2 YYEEEE come from the germline V gene.

This chain links TRBV19 with TRBJ2-7; 11 bases agree with TRBD2. This CDR3 spans 15 amino acids. Germline V gives CDR1 LNHDA, CDR2 SQIVND (reference sequence). V lost 6 bases and J lost 5; bases outside the gene matches: 9. CDR3 DNA: TGTGCCAGTAGGCCACTAGCGGGGGATTCCCACGAGCAGTACTTC. Amino acids: CASRPLAGDSHEQYF.

The gene calls are TRBV7-9 and TRBJ2-7; D tentatively reads TRBD1 or TRBD2 (6 bases each). Trimming removed 5 bases at V and 3 bases at J, with 14 bases between. CDR3 length: 14 residues. CDR1 SEHNR and CDR2 FQNEAQ come from the germline V gene (reference sequence). The CDR3 coding sequence is TGTGCCAGCAGCATGGAGGGGGTTGTCTACGAGCAGTACTTC. This encodes CASSMEGVVYEQYF.

The gene calls are TRBV7-8 and TRBJ1-1; D is ambiguous. The ends were cut back, 1 base at V and 1 base at J, with 4 bases in the middle. The CDR3 totals 13 residues. Germline values: CDR1 SGHVS, CDR2 FQNEAQ. CDR3 loop: CASSLETNTEAFF. CDR3 coding DNA: TGTGCCAGCAGCTTAGAAACGAACACTGAAGCTTTCTTT. Full variable domain (rest looked up from reference TRBV7-8 and TRBJ1-1): GAGVSQSPRYKVAKRGQDVALRCDPISGHVSLFWYQQALGQGPEFLTYFQNEAQLDKSGLPSDRFFAERPEGSVSTLKIQRTQQEDSAVYLCASSLETNTEAFFGQGTRLTVV.

The J gene is TRBJ2-2, the V gene TRBV12-5; D call uncertain. The V gene's germline CDR1 is LGHNT and CDR2 FRNRAP. The CDR3 is made up of 15 amino acids. Deletions cut 1 base from V and 5 bases from J, with 11 bases between. CDR3 amino acids: CASGLGPTGTGELFF. CDR3 nucleotide sequence: TGTGCTAGTGGTTTGGGACCCACTGGGACCGGGGAGCTGTTTTTT. Complete variable domain (other parts from reference TRBV12-5 and TRBJ2-2): DARVTQTPRHKVTEMGQEVTMRCQPILGHNTVFWYRQTMMQGLELLAYFRNRAPLDDSGMPKDRFSAEMPDATLATLKIQPSEPRDSAVYFCASGLGPTGTGELFFGEGSRLTVL.

This clone appeared a single time. The chain employs TRBV27 and TRBJ1-1; D might be TRBD1 (6 bases). There are 14 residues in the CDR3. Germline CDR1 and CDR2: MNHEY and SMNVEV (reference sequence). Between the trimmed V and J ends, which lost 6 bases and 2 bases, there was a span of 13 bases. The DNA of the CDR3 is TGTGCCAGCAGACGCAGACAGGATAACACTGAAGCTTTCTTT. Translating gives CASRRRQDNTEAFF.

This clone turned up a few times. The chain combines TRBV5-6 with TRBJ1-1, with unresolved D. V shed 0 bases and J shed 8 bases, with 11 bases lying between them. Looked up from germline, CDR1 is SGHDT and CDR2 is YYEEEE. This CDR3 comprises 13 residues. CDR3 protein: CASSLVLEPEAFF. The CDR3 nucleotides are TGTGCCAGCAGCTTGGTACTTGAGCCCGAAGCTTTCTTT. Full variable domain (outside the CDR3, taken from reference TRBV5-6 and TRBJ1-1): DAGVTQSPTHLIKTRGQQVTLRCSPKSGHDTVSWYQQALGQGPQFIFQYYEEEERQRGNFPDRFSGHQFPNYSSELNVNALLLGDSALYLCASSLVLEPEAFFGQGTRLTVV.

The gene calls are TRBV7-3 and TRBJ2-1; 7 positions agree with TRBD2. CDR3 length: 16 amino acids. V gave up 5 bases and J gave up 1 base; unmatched junction bases: 8. Looked up from germline, CDR1 is SGHTA and CDR2 is FQGTGA. As DNA, the CDR3 is TGTGCCAGCAGCGCCCAGGGAGGGGTTTCCTACAATGAGCAGTTCTTC. It codes for CASSAQGGVSYNEQFF.

This clone was recorded once. The chain uses TRBV6-5 and TRBJ1-4; possible D gene TRBD1, 6 bases. V was pared by 3 bases and J by 8 bases, with 13 bases between. The V gene's germline CDR1 is MNHEY and CDR2 SVGAGI. The CDR3 length is 14 residues. In DNA, the CDR3 is TGTGCCAGCAGTTATCGGGGGGCCGGGGAAAAACTGTTTTTT. This codes for CASSYRGAGEKLFF.

The chain recombines TRBV2 with TRBJ2-3, with 15 positions matching TRBD2. The trim removed 6 bases at V and 5 bases at J, leaving 6 bases unmatched. Germline lookup yields CDR1 SNHLY and CDR2 FYNNEI. The CDR3 is made up of 16 amino acids. CDR3 region: CASRGLAGGRGDTQYF. The CDR3 DNA reads TGTGCCAGCAGGGGACTAGCGGGAGGACGAGGAGATACGCAGTATTTT.

CDR3 bases: TGTGCCAGCAGCCGTAACAGGGCGGCCTACGAGCAGTACTTC. Its protein is CASSRNRAAYEQYF. The V and J genes are TRBV5-6 and TRBJ2-7; the D gene is possibly TRBD1 (6 bases). V lost 4 bases, J lost 2 bases, and 13 bases lay in between. The CDR3 is made up of 14 amino acids. CDR1 is SGHDT and CDR2 is YYEEEE in the germline V gene.

The chain has TRBV7-9 and TRBJ1-6; a possible D gene is TRBD1 (5 bases). The CDR3 extends over 15 amino acids. In germline, CDR1 is SEHNR, CDR2 FQNEAQ (reference sequence). The V end was cut by 0 bases, the J end by 10 bases, with 13 bases between. The CDR3 loop reads CASSLASGGGSPLHF. The CDR3 nucleotides read TGTGCCAGCAGCTTAGCCTCTGGCGGGGGGTCACCCCTCCACTTT.

The chain has TRBV6-1 and TRBJ2-2; no clear D. The CDR3 loop spans 15 amino acids. Between the trimmed V and J ends, which lost 2 bases and 5 bases, there was a span of 12 bases. Germline-derived CDR1 and CDR2 are MNHNS and SASEGT. The CDR3 region is CASSEFVLETGELFF. The CDR3 DNA reads as TGTGCCAGCAGTGAATTCGTCCTTGAGACCGGGGAGCTGTTTTTT.

The genes are TRBV7-2 and TRBJ1-3, with D perhaps matching TRBD1 (5 bases). CDR3 length equals 15 residues. Germline-derived CDR1 and CDR2 are SGHTA and FQGNSA. With 4 bases removed from V and 4 bases from J, the gap between germline ends came to 14 bases. As DNA, the CDR3 is TGTGCCAGCAGCTCCACTCGGGACTCCGGAAACACCATATATTTT. This encodes CASSSTRDSGNTIYF.

The rearrangement uses TRBV5-8 and TRBJ1-2; TRBD1 agrees at 7 bases. The CDR3 sequence is 14 residues long. Germline CDR1 is SGHTS and CDR2 is YDEGEE. Germline trimming cut 4 bases from V and 5 bases from J; bases unmatched to any gene: 8. The chain's CDR3 is CASSENEGAYGYTF. In nucleotides, the CDR3 is TGTGCCAGCAGCGAAAACGAGGGGGCTTATGGCTACACCTTC.

The J gene is TRBJ2-5, the V gene TRBV18; 7 bases fit TRBD2. V lost 3 bases and J lost 4; bases outside the gene matches: 5. This CDR3 region has 14 residues. Germline V CDR1 and CDR2: KGHSH, LQKENI. The CDR3 sequence: CASSPGLGGETQYF. In DNA, the CDR3 is TGTGCCAGCTCACCTGGACTAGGCGGAGAGACCCAGTACTTC.

This chain links TRBV7-2 with TRBJ2-1, with D perhaps TRBD2 (5 bases). Per germline, CDR1 SGHTA and CDR2 FQGNSA. The germline V and J ends were trimmed by 4 bases and 15 bases, with 13 bases remaining between them. The CDR3 contains 11 residues. CDR3 amino acids: CASSSDFLPFF. In DNA form, the CDR3 reads TGTGCCAGCAGCTCGGACTTCCTACCGTTCTTC.

V usage is TRBV5-1 and J usage is TRBJ2-7, with D tentatively TRBD1 (5 bases). Per germline, CDR1 SGHRS and CDR2 YFSETQ. The CDR3 runs 14 residues. V dropped 4 bases and J dropped 2 bases, with 13 bases sitting between them. The CDR3 reads CASSPETVPYEQYF. For the CDR3, the DNA is TGCGCCAGCAGCCCGGAGACAGTTCCCTACGAGCAGTACTTC.

This chain connects TRBV7-9 to TRBJ1-1; possibly TRBD1 for D (5 bases). CDR3 length equals 13 residues. Germline V lookup: CDR1 SEHNR, CDR2 FQNEAQ (reference sequence). V lost 0 bases and J lost 11, with 13 bases in between. The CDR3 nucleotides are TGTGCCAGCAGCTTAGCAATGGGGAGGGGTGCTTTCTTT. Translation gives CASSLAMGRGAFF.

This clone was seen only a few times. This chain joins TRBV19 and TRBJ2-3; D ambiguous. From germline, CDR1 is LNHDA and CDR2 SQIVND (reference sequence). Trimming shortened V by 8 bases and J by 6 bases, and 18 bases separated the two germline ends. This CDR3 comprises 14 residues. The CDR3, as DNA: TGTGCCAGTTCCGAGACCTCAGGCATTGATACGCAGTATTTT. Translating gives CASSETSGIDTQYF.